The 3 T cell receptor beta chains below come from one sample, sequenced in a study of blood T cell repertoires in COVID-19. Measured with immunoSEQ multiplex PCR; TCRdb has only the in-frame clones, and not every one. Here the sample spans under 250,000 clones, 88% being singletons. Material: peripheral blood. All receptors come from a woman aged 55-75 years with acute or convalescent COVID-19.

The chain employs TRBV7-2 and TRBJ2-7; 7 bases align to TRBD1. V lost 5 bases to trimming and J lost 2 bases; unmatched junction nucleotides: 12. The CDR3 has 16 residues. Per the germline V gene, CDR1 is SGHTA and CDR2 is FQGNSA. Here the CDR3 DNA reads TGTGCCAGCAGCGGGAAGTGGACAGGCGACACCTACGAGCAGTACTTC. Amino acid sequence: CASSGKWTGDTYEQYF.

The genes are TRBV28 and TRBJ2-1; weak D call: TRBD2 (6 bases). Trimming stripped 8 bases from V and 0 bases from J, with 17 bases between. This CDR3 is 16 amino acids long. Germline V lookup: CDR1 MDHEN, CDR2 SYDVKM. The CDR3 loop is CASGADGSSSYNEQFF. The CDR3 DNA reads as TGTGCCAGCGGGGCAGACGGGAGTAGCTCCTACAATGAGCAGTTCTTC.

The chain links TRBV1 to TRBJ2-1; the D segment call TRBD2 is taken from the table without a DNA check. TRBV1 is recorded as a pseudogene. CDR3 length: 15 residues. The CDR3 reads CTSSQDGGLVGEQFF. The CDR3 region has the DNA TGCACCAGCAGCCAAGATGGGGGACTAGTCGGTGAGCAGTTCTTC.